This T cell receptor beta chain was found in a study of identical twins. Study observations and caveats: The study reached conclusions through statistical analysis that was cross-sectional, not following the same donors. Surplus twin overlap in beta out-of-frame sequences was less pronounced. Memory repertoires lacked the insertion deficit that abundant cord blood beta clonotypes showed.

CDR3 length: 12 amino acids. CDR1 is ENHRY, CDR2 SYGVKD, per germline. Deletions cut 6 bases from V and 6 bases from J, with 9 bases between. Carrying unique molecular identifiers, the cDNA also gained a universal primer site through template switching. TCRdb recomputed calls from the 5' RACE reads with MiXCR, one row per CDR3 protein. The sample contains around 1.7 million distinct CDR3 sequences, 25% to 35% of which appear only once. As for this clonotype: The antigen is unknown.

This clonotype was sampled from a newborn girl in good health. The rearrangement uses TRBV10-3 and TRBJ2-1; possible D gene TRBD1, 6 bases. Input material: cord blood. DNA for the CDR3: TGTGCCATCAGCGAGGGGGTCAATGAGCAGTTCTTC. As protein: CAISEGVNEQFF.